This T cell receptor (beta chain) was sequenced for a study of cytomegalovirus exposure and HLA in healthy donors (dated by TCRdb to 2015 to 2018). Context from the whole study: According to a later analysis, the 120 or so validation repertoires were produced on the same platform as the roughly 600 repertoires of the first cohort. The study combined high-throughput TCR immunosequencing, statistical association of individual TCRs with disease status, and machine learning to predict cytomegalovirus infection status. The aim of the study was to test whether cataloging public T cell receptors could identify signatures of past pathogen exposure. Along with the approximately 650-subject first cohort, a separate validation cohort of some 130 different subjects was used. What the authors observed across the whole study: In a later analysis, TCRs clustered in the first cohort were found to also tend to co-occur in the 130 or so validation repertoires, with approximately 94% of cluster scores above 0. According to the authors, the approach could potentially be generalized to other disease states and immunological phenotypes. Cytomegalovirus status was reported to be diagnosed by the classifier with high specificity and sensitivity in both the original and validation cohorts. A later analysis had no HLA typing for the validation cohort, so co-occurrence there was scored across all 110 or so repertoires. In vitro tests confirmed that a few of the cytomegalovirus-associated TCR beta chains recognize cytomegalovirus antigens. Across donors, most TCR sequences were observed very rarely, whereas some public TCRs were present in many individuals. In the study, 150 to 200 TCR beta chains were listed as associated with cytomegalovirus.

The library was prepared using the immunoSEQ multiplex PCR assay. The paper's data handling went like this. A statistical classification framework was developed to diagnose cytomegalovirus status using the catalog of TCR beta chain sequences. TCRdb provides this immuneACCESS table in a form limited to in-frame rearrangements. Some clones are lacking; in checked studies, under half of them reflect an unresolved V gene, and why the rest are absent is not known. V, J and clone size are taken as reported in that table, and D and trimming were inferred from the DNA itself. This sample holds 160,000 or so clones; about 85% were observed only once. Around 2.5% of the sample is held by the ten biggest clonotypes. A remark on this clone: Its binding antigen is unknown. No quality values exist for individual bases; no much larger clone is one base distant.

Separate from the approximately 670-subject first cohort, the validation cohort of 95 to 150 subjects was the group to which the donors belonged. Trimming costs V 4 bases and J 1 base, and their ends lie 7 bases apart. CDR1 MNHNY and CDR2 SVGAGI were looked up in the germline V gene (reference sequence). Counted from cysteine to phenylalanine, this CDR3 has 13 amino acids. Only the CDR3 DNA stays, 39 bases, in frame from base 1. The material sequenced was PBMCs. This sequence uses TRBV6-6 and TRBJ1-1; no D gene is confidently identified. The sequence derives from a man aged 30 to 45 in good health and CMV-seropositive. At the DNA level, the sequence is TGTGCCAGCAGTTTTACAAGGAACACTGAAGCTTTCTTT. Its translation reads: CASSFTRNTEAFF.